This is a list of T cell receptor beta chains from one sample in a study of OX40 agonist ivuxolimab in advanced cancers. Profiled with immunoSEQ multiplex PCR; TCRdb holds only in-frame clones, not every one. The sample carries 70,000 to 100,000 clones, about 91% recorded once. The sample was CD4+ or CD8+ T cells sorted from blood, taken in a trial of the OX40 agonist ivuxolimab. These receptors all stem from an adult with an advanced solid tumor such as melanoma, head and neck, liver or kidney cancer. Each CDR3 is given with its conserved first and last residue. A D gene is named only where the DNA matches it firmly. Only part of the rows carry a size: once, few, many, or a class if the clone is expanded.

d_gene,abundance,v_gene,j_gene,CDR3nt,CDR3aa
TRBD1,.,TRBV5-1,TRBJ1-1,TGCGCCAGCGCCGACAGGGATGGGGACACTGAAGCTTTCTTT,CASADRDGDTEAFF
TRBD1,.,TRBV7-8,TRBJ1-2,TGTGCCAGCAGCAAACGGGACAGGGCCTTTGCCGTACACTATGGCTACACCTTC,CASSKRDRAFAVHYGYTF
.,.,TRBV4-1,TRBJ1-4,TGCGCCAGCAGCCAAGGTCCCGGACGAGAGTTTGAAAAACTGTTTTTT,CASSQGPGREFEKLFF
TRBD1,.,TRBV27,TRBJ1-2,TGTGCCAGCAGCTTCGGCGCGACAGGGGGTGTCTATGGCTACACCTTC,CASSFGATGGVYGYTF
.,once,TRBV5-5,TRBJ1-5,TGTGCCAGCAGCTTAGTCAGGGGCAGTCAGCCCCAGCATTTT,CASSLVRGSQPQHF
TRBD1,.,TRBV11-3,TRBJ2-7,TGTGCCAGCAGCGTCGATACAGGGGGATGGGACGAGCAGTACTTC,CASSVDTGGWDEQYF
.,.,TRBV2,TRBJ2-6,TGTGCCAGCAAAAGACTGCTCTCTGGGGCCAACGTCCTGACTTTC,CASKRLLSGANVLTF
.,.,TRBV5-1,TRBJ2-5,TGCGCCAGCAGCTTGGCGCCGCAAGAGACCCAGTACTTC,CASSLAPQETQYF
.,.,TRBV6-1,TRBJ2-1,TGTGCCAGCAGAAAACAGAATGAGCAGTTCTTC,CASRKQNEQFF
TRBD1,.,TRBV11-2,TRBJ1-5,TGTGCCAGCAGCTTAGGAGGGGGCCCCCAGCATTTT,CASSLGGGPQHF
TRBD1,.,TRBV5-5,TRBJ2-5,TGTGCCAGCAGCTCGAGGACAGGGTATAAGGGAGAGACCCAGTACTTC,CASSSRTGYKGETQYF
TRBD2,once,TRBV5-1,TRBJ2-5,TGCGCCAGCAGCTTGGGACTAGCGCTTCAAGAGACCCAGTACTTC,CASSLGLALQETQYF
.,.,TRBV6-7,TRBJ2-1,TGTGCCAGCAGTTACTCGAATCCCGCAGGGGGGTTATACAATGAGCAGTTCTTC,CASSYSNPAGGLYNEQFF
TRBD2,.,TRBV19,TRBJ2-1,TGTGCCAGTAGTATCCCCGGGACTAGCGGGACCTATGAGCAGTTCTTC,CASSIPGTSGTYEQFF
.,once,TRBV18,TRBJ2-7,TGTGCCAGCTCACCACCGGGGCTCCCCTACGAGCAGTACTTC,CASSPPGLPYEQYF
.,.,TRBV19,TRBJ2-2,TGTGCCAGTAGTATATACCAGGGTGGTGCAAACGGGGAGCTGTTTTTT,CASSIYQGGANGELFF
.,.,TRBV5-4,TRBJ2-3,TGTGCCAGCAGCTTGCAAGCGGCTAGCACAGATACGCAGTATTTT,CASSLQAASTDTQYF
.,.,TRBV11-2,TRBJ2-3,TGTGCCAGCAGCTTAGATACGGGAGAGGTAGATACGCAGTATTTT,CASSLDTGEVDTQYF
.,few,TRBV12-2,TRBJ2-7,TGTGCAAGTCGCTTAGTTTGCGGAACACTACTTTACGAGCAGTACTTC,CASRLVCGTLLYEQYF
TRBD1,.,TRBV29-1,TRBJ2-2,TGCAGCGCAGGACAGGGAAACACCGGGGAGCTGTTTTTT,CSAGQGNTGELFF
TRBD2,.,TRBV12-5,TRBJ2-4,TGTGCTAGTGGTTTGGGAGCGGGCGGGGGAAACATTCAGTACTTC,CASGLGAGGGNIQYF
TRBD2,.,TRBV19,TRBJ2-1,TGTGCCAGCACCCGACTGTCCGGGACTAGCGGCCATGAGCAGTTCTTC,CASTRLSGTSGHEQFF